Shown below are 30 T cell receptor beta chains from a single sample sequenced in a study of blood T cell repertoires in COVID-19. Produced via immunoSEQ multiplex PCR; TCRdb's table is partial and in-frame only. The table records tens of thousands of clones, approximately 78% of them present only once. The sample taken for sequencing was peripheral blood. These receptors came from a human donor in a cohort sampled during active COVID-19.

The V call is TRBV6-5, the J call TRBJ1-1; D is ambiguous. CDR3 size: 11 residues. Trimming left V 11 bases short and J 7 bases short, with 14 bases between. Germline V gene sequence: CDR1 MNHEY, CDR2 SVGAGI. Written as DNA, the CDR3 is TGTGCCGCGTCGAGGTCTGGTGAAGCTTTCTTT. Translated: CAASRSGEAFF.

This chain links TRBV5-4 with TRBJ1-1, with a tentative D call TRBD1 (5 bases). The CDR3 totals 15 residues. V was trimmed by 3 bases and J by 0 bases, leaving 12 bases between them. CDR1 and CDR2 (germline): SGHNT, YYREEE (reference sequence). The CDR3 spells CASSYDSGMNTEAFF. The CDR3 bases are TGTGCCAGCAGCTATGACAGTGGGATGAACACTGAAGCTTTCTTT.

This clone was counted between two and nine times. The CDR3 loop is CASGLSGVVSEAFF. In nucleotides, the CDR3 is TGTGCCAGCGGATTATCAGGGGTGGTTAGCGAAGCTTTCTTT. The J gene is TRBJ1-1, the V gene TRBV6-5; tentative D call: TRBD1 (6 bases). The CDR3 sequence is 14 residues long. Trimming shortened V by 8 bases and J by 8 bases, and 21 bases separated the two germline ends. CDR1 is MNHEY, CDR2 SVGAGI, per germline.

The chain uses TRBV29-1 and TRBJ2-3; D perhaps matches TRBD2 (5 bases). The ends were cut back, 7 bases at V and 0 bases at J, with 20 bases in the middle. In germline, CDR1 is SQVTM, CDR2 ANQGSEA. This CDR3 region has 16 residues. CDR3 coding DNA: TGCAGCGATACGCGACCGGCCGGAGGTAGCACAGATACGCAGTATTTT. It translates to CSDTRPAGGSTDTQYF.

The gene calls are TRBV7-8 and TRBJ2-2, with a weak D call TRBD1 (6 bases). CDR1 is SGHVS, CDR2 FQNEAQ, per germline. The ends were cut back, 0 bases at V and 7 bases at J, with 12 bases in the middle. The CDR3 runs 15 residues. This chain's CDR3 is CASSLARSTGGELFF. CDR3 nucleotide sequence: TGTGCCAGCAGCTTAGCGCGTTCGACAGGCGGGGAGCTGTTTTTT.

CDR3: CSAAGDYEQYF. The DNA for the CDR3 is TGCAGTGCCGCCGGAGATTACGAGCAGTACTTC. This chain links TRBV20-1 with TRBJ2-7; D call uncertain. V was pared by 6 bases and J by 4 bases, with 10 bases between. The CDR3 consists of 11 residues. Germline V CDR1 and CDR2: DFQATT, SNEGSKA (reference sequence).

The gene calls are TRBV6-5 and TRBJ2-2; tentative D call: TRBD2 (5 bases). This CDR3 contains 13 residues. Per germline, CDR1 MNHEY and CDR2 SVGAGI. V was trimmed by 9 bases and J by 2 bases, leaving 10 bases between them. The CDR3 DNA reads as TGTGCCAGTGGACTGAGTAACACCGGGGAGCTGTTTTTT. It translates to CASGLSNTGELFF.

This clone is deemed medium-sized. The chain joins TRBV18 to TRBJ1-1; possible D gene TRBD1, 6 bases. The germline V gene has CDR1 KGHSH and CDR2 LQKENI. The CDR3 loop spans 16 amino acids. V lost 1 base to trimming and J lost 1 base, with 13 bases between them. The CDR3 region is CASSPLQGSPNTEAFF. In nucleotides, the CDR3 is TGTGCCAGCTCACCACTACAGGGAAGCCCGAACACTGAAGCTTTCTTT.

J is TRBJ1-1 and V is TRBV2, with D tentatively TRBD1 (6 bases). Germline CDR1 reads SNHLY; CDR2 reads FYNNEI. V was pared by 6 bases and J by 1 base, with 12 bases between. The CDR3 sequence is 14 residues long. DNA of the CDR3: TGTGCCAGCAGAGCGGGACACTCGAACACTGAAGCTTTCTTT. It codes for CASRAGHSNTEAFF.

The chain recombines TRBV2 with TRBJ1-3; D not resolved. CDR3 size: 15 residues. Germline V gene lookup returns CDR1 SNHLY and CDR2 FYNNEI. Trimming cost V 3 bases and J 4 bases, with 13 bases left between them. As DNA, the CDR3 is TGTGCCAGCAGTGAGGTGGGCTATGGGGGAAACACCATATATTTT. Translation gives CASSEVGYGGNTIYF.

The chain joins TRBV2 to TRBJ2-1; D remains ambiguous. Germline CDR1 reads SNHLY; CDR2 reads FYNNEI. V dropped 4 bases and J dropped 4 bases, with 8 bases sitting between them. The CDR3 is 13 amino acids. This chain's CDR3 is CASSGIRYNEQFF. CDR3 in DNA: TGTGCCAGCAGTGGTATTAGATACAATGAGCAGTTCTTC.

The chain links TRBV28 to TRBJ2-7; 9 nucleotides line up with TRBD1. The CDR3 is 17 residues long. Trimming removed 6 bases from V and 1 base from J; junction bases left unmatched: 13. Germline V gene sequence: CDR1 MDHEN, CDR2 SYDVKM. Written as DNA, the CDR3 is TGTGCCAGCAGCCTTCCGGGACAGGGAGGGAGTTCCTACGAGCAGTACTTC. It yields the protein CASSLPGQGGSSYEQYF.

In this sample, this clone turned up once. This sequence joins TRBV6-5 and TRBJ2-7; D not resolved. The germline CDR1 and CDR2 sequences are MNHEY and SVGAGI. The CDR3 runs to 14 residues. The V end lost 8 bases, the J end lost 4 bases, and 18 bases lay between the germline ends. The CDR3 sequence: CASQRLNLAYEQYF. CDR3 coding DNA: TGTGCCAGCCAGAGACTTAACTTGGCATACGAGCAGTACTTC.

In its sample, this clone was seen a few times. The genes are TRBV6-6 and TRBJ1-5; 7 bases are shared with TRBD1. The CDR3 covers 14 residues. V was clipped by 6 bases and J by 4 bases; unmatched bases: 6. CDR1 MNHNY and CDR2 SVGAGI come from the germline V gene (reference sequence). This CDR3 is CASSQQGKNQPQHF. CDR3 bases: TGTGCCAGCAGCCAACAGGGGAAAAATCAGCCCCAGCATTTT.

This rearrangement joins TRBV5-8 to TRBJ1-4; 8 bases agree with TRBD1. This CDR3 is 16 amino acids long. Germline CDR1 is SGHTS and CDR2 is YDEGEE. The J segment lost 0 bases and the V segment lost 4 bases, leaving 5 bases of the junction unmatched. The CDR3 loop is CASSLYRGATNEKLFF. DNA for the CDR3: TGTGCCAGCAGCCTCTACAGGGGGGCAACTAATGAAAAACTGTTTTTT.

The chain links TRBV28 to TRBJ2-1; no firm D call. The CDR3 has 11 amino acids. Germline CDR1 reads MDHEN; CDR2 reads SYDVKM. Trimming took 6 bases from V and 10 from J, leaving 10 bases between them. The CDR3 DNA reads TGTGCCAGCAGCCCTAGAGACGAGCAGTTCTTC. This sequence encodes CASSPRDEQFF.

The chain has TRBV6-4 and TRBJ2-1; 14 nucleotides line up with TRBD2. CDR1 MRHNA and CDR2 SNTAGT come from the germline V gene. CDR3 length: 15 amino acids. V lost 5 bases and J lost 5; bases outside the gene matches: 2. The CDR3 region is CASSPTSGGDNEQFF. The CDR3 region has the DNA TGTGCCAGCAGTCCGACTAGCGGGGGGGACAATGAGCAGTTCTTC.

This chain uses TRBV5-1 with TRBJ2-6, with no clear D. Germline-derived CDR1 and CDR2 are SGHRS and YFSETQ. This CDR3 is 15 amino acids long. V shed 2 bases and J shed 3 bases, with 9 bases lying between them. CDR3 in DNA: TGCGCCAGCAGCTTAATCACGGGTGGGGCCAACGTCCTGACTTTC. Its translation is CASSLITGGANVLTF.

Comment on this clone: A junction end diverges from the germline sequence, so it may reflect a read error. This chain links TRBV27 with TRBJ2-7; tentative D call: TRBD2 (6 bases). The CDR3 is 15 amino acids. Germline CDR1 reads MNHEY; CDR2 reads SMNVEV (reference sequence). The CDR3 here is CASSSPGLSSHEQYF. The CDR3 DNA follows: TGTGCCAGCAGTTCTCCGGGACTGTCCTCCCACGAGCAGTACTTC.

The rearrangement uses TRBV11-3 and TRBJ2-2; a possible D gene is TRBD1 (7 bases). This CDR3 has 18 amino acids. V was pared by 5 bases and J by 4 bases, with 23 bases between. Germline V lookup: CDR1 SGHNT, CDR2 YENEEA. For the CDR3, the DNA is TGTGCCAGCAGCGGTCCGGTGACAGGGAACGGGGGCACCGGGGAGCTGTTTTTT. It encodes CASSGPVTGNGGTGELFF.

This chain links TRBV6-5 with TRBJ1-2, with D possibly TRBD1 on 5 matching bases. V lost 6 bases to trimming and J lost 5 bases, with 10 bases between them. Germline CDR1 and CDR2: MNHEY and SVGAGI. The CDR3 covers 12 residues. The CDR3: CASSPGTYGYTF. CDR3 coding DNA: TGTGCCAGCAGCCCCGGGACTTATGGCTACACCTTC.

The rearrangement uses TRBV4-2 and TRBJ2-7, with 9 bases matching TRBD2. This CDR3 is 14 amino acids long. Germline loops: CDR1 LGHNA, CDR2 YNFKEQ. Germline trimming cut 8 bases from V and 6 bases from J; bases unmatched to any gene: 11. The CDR3 sequence: CASAVDSGGGEQYF. The CDR3 DNA reads as TGTGCCAGCGCAGTCGATAGCGGGGGCGGCGAGCAGTACTTC.

This clone has more than one count but fewer than ten. V usage is TRBV4-1 and J usage is TRBJ2-2; D unresolved. Germline V CDR1 and CDR2: MGHRA, YSYEKL. V was cut by 3 bases and J by 6 bases, with 11 bases left in between. The CDR3 consists of 14 residues. The CDR3 DNA follows: TGCGCCAGCAGCCACCCCACTATCGCCGGGGAGCTGTTTTTT. This encodes CASSHPTIAGELFF.

The chain combines TRBV3-1 (or the pseudogene TRBV3-2) with TRBJ2-7; 8 positions agree with TRBD2. V lost 7 bases to trimming and J lost 4 bases; unmatched junction nucleotides: 9. The CDR3 has 14 amino acids. CDR1 LGHDT and CDR2 YNNKEL come from the germline V gene (reference sequence). This CDR3 reads CASTSGGGAYEQYF. CDR3 bases: TGTGCCAGCACCTCGGGAGGGGGTGCGTACGAGCAGTACTTC.

A remark on this clone: Within the sample, other DNA sequences also encode this same CDR3. The CDR3 nucleotides read TGTGCCAGCAGCCAAGCCACGAGCTCCTACGAGCAGTACTTC. Translation: CASSQATSSYEQYF. This chain links TRBV4-2 with TRBJ2-7, with D uncertain. From germline, CDR1 is LGHNA and CDR2 YNFKEQ. This CDR3 spans 14 amino acids. Trimming pared 1 base from V and 0 bases from J, leaving 7 bases between.

This clone showed up just a few times. The rearrangement links TRBV19 to TRBJ1-5; D is perhaps TRBD1 (6 bases). Germline values: CDR1 LNHDA, CDR2 SQIVND (reference sequence). Deletions cut 9 bases from V and 3 bases from J, with 18 bases between. The CDR3 consists of 15 residues. The CDR3 loop reads CASEKQTGLNQPQHF. The CDR3, as DNA: TGTGCCAGCGAAAAACAGACAGGCCTCAATCAGCCCCAGCATTTT.

V and J are TRBV5-4 and TRBJ2-2; the D is unclear. The CDR3 sequence is 11 residues long. CDR1 is SGHNT, CDR2 YYREEE, per germline (reference sequence). Between the trimmed V and J ends, which lost 6 bases and 4 bases, there was a span of 4 bases. The CDR3 is CASTLTGELFF. The DNA of the CDR3 is TGTGCCAGCACACTCACCGGGGAGCTGTTTTTT. Complete variable domain (other parts from reference TRBV5-4 and TRBJ2-2): ETGVTQSPTHLIKTRGQQVTLRCSSQSGHNTVSWYQQALGQGPQFIFQYYREEENGRGNFPPRFSGLQFPNYSSELNVNALELDDSALYLCASTLTGELFFGEGSRLTVL.

The chain couples TRBV7-3 to TRBJ2-5; D is uncertain. This CDR3 is 13 amino acids long. In germline, CDR1 is SGHTA, CDR2 FQGTGA. Trimming shortened V by 4 bases and J by 5 bases, and 11 bases separated the two germline ends. As DNA, the CDR3 is TGTGCCAGCAGCTCAAGCAATCGGGAGACCCAGTACTTC. Translating it yields CASSSSNRETQYF.

V and J are TRBV4-2 and TRBJ1-2; possible D gene TRBD1, 5 bases. Trimming removed 1 base at V and 1 base at J, with 7 bases between. The CDR3 sequence is 14 residues long. Germline V gene sequence: CDR1 LGHNA, CDR2 YNFKEQ. The CDR3 region has the DNA TGTGCCAGCAGCCAAGGGGGGGTTAACTATGGCTACACCTTC. Residues: CASSQGGVNYGYTF.

V is TRBV29-1 and J is TRBJ1-1, with 8 positions matching TRBD1. With 3 bases clipped from V and 5 bases from J, the junction kept 8 bases outside the gene matches. CDR1 and CDR2 (germline): SQVTM, ANQGSEA. The CDR3 totals 14 residues. CDR3 residues: CSVDSPDRETEAFF. The CDR3 DNA is TGCAGCGTTGATTCTCCGGACAGGGAGACTGAAGCTTTCTTT.